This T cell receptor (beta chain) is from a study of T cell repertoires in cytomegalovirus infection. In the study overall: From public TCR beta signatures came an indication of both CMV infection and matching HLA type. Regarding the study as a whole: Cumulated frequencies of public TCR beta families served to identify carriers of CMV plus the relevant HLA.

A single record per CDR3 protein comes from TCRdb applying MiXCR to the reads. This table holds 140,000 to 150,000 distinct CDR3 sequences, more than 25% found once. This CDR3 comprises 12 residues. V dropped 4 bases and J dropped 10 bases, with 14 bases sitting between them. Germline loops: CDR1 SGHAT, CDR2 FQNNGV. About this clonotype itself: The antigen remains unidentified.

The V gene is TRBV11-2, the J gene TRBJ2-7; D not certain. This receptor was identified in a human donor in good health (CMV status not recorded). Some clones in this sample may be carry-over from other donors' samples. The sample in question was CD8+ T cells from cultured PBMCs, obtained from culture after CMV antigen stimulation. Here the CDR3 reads CASSSDPRNQYF. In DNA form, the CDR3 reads TGTGCCAGCAGCTCCGACCCGAGGAACCAGTACTTC.